A selection of T cell receptor beta chains follows, all from one sample in a study of graft-versus-host responses after intestinal transplantation. Their antigen targets remain unknown. Assay: immunoSEQ multiplex PCR; the TCRdb copy retains only in-frame clones and omits some. There are about 59,000 clones in the sample; around 93% occur only once, and 0.38% lies in the top ten. The source was unstimulated CD4+ T cells sorted from spleen or lymph node cells, collected before transplant. All receptors come from a human donor who was the organ donor for an intestinal transplant. CDR3s include the opening cysteine and the closing phenylalanine or tryptophan. Each record gives: J gene, V gene, D gene, clone size, CDR3 protein, CDR3 DNA. A D gene is named only where the DNA matches it firmly. Clone size appears in some rows only: once, few, many, or a class for an expanded clone.

>TRBJ1-3|TRBV14|.|few
CASSAQSLGNTIYF
TGTGCCAGCAGCGCCCAGTCTCTGGGAAACACCATATATTTT
>TRBJ1-1|TRBV4-1|.|.
CASSHRDLRQAFF
TGCGCCAGCAGTCATAGGGATTTGAGGCAAGCTTTCTTT
>TRBJ1-4|TRBV18|.|.
CASSPRAPKEKLFF
TGTGCCAGCTCACCAAGGGCCCCCAAAGAAAAACTGTTTTTT
>TRBJ2-3|TRBV11-2|.|once
CASSSYLWDTQYF
TGTGCCAGCAGCTCCTACCTTTGGGATACGCAGTATTTT
>TRBJ2-2|TRBV6-6|TRBD2|.
CASSLAGANTGELFF
TGTGCCAGCAGTTTAGCGGGGGCGAACACCGGGGAGCTGTTTTTT
>TRBJ1-3|TRBV6-5|.|.
CASSFLGASGNTIYF
TGTGCCAGCAGTTTTCTGGGGGCTTCTGGAAACACCATATATTTT
>TRBJ2-2|TRBV4-1|.|once
CASSLVGGTGELFF
TGCGCCAGCAGCCTCGTCGGGGGCACCGGGGAGCTGTTTTTT
>TRBJ2-1|TRBV25-1|.|.
CASSEWFGQNEQFF
TGTGCCAGCAGTGAATGGTTCGGTCAGAATGAGCAGTTCTTC
>TRBJ2-5|TRBV20-1|.|few
CSASPQETQYF
TGCAGTGCTAGCCCCCAAGAGACCCAGTACTTC
>TRBJ1-1|TRBV7-3|.|.
CASSLSGLNTEAFF
TGTGCCAGCAGCTTAAGCGGGCTGAACACTGAAGCTTTCTTT
>TRBJ1-1|TRBV5-1|.|.
CASSLEVGSNTEAFF
TGCGCCAGCAGCTTGGAGGTAGGATCGAACACTGAAGCTTTCTTT
>TRBJ2-4|TRBV10-3|TRBD2|.
CAAGVAKNIQYF
TGTGCCGCGGGGGTGGCCAAAAACATTCAGTACTTC
>TRBJ1-2|TRBV6-1|TRBD1|.
CASTRGQGIYGYTF
TGTGCCAGCACTCGCGGACAGGGGATCTATGGCTACACCTTC
>TRBJ2-4|TRBV5-4|.|once
CASSLDRQNIQYF
TGTGCCAGCAGCTTGGACAGACAAAACATTCAGTACTTC
>TRBJ2-6|TRBV7-3|TRBD1|.
CASSLLQGAGANVLTF
TGTGCCAGCAGCTTACTCCAGGGGGCTGGGGCCAACGTCCTGACTTTC
>TRBJ2-7|TRBV6-6|.|.
CASRGGPAYEQYF
TGTGCCAGCAGGGGGGGACCCGCCTACGAGCAGTACTTC
>TRBJ2-1|TRBV2|TRBD1|.
CASGRGQGYNEQFF
TGTGCCAGCGGTAGGGGACAGGGATACAATGAGCAGTTCTTC
>TRBJ2-5|TRBV7-6|.|.
CASSLATVQETQYF
TGTGCCAGCAGCTTAGCGACAGTCCAAGAGACCCAGTACTTC
>TRBJ2-2|TRBV2|TRBD1|.
CASSRQGSGELFF
TGTGCCAGCAGTCGACAGGGGTCCGGGGAGCTGTTTTTT
>TRBJ2-7|TRBV30|TRBD2|.
CAWTGRVRTYEQYF
TGTGCCTGGACAGGGAGGGTGAGGACCTACGAGCAGTACTTC
>TRBJ2-7|TRBV5-1|TRBD2|.
CASSLPSSGGVNEQYF
TGCGCCAGCAGCTTGCCCTCGAGCGGGGGGGTGAACGAGCAGTACTTC
>TRBJ2-3|TRBV9|.|.
CASSAYRVTDTQYF
TGTGCCAGCAGCGCGTACAGGGTCACAGATACGCAGTATTTT
>TRBJ2-5|TRBV7-9|TRBD1|.
CASSPGGRETQYF
TGTGCCAGCAGCCCAGGGGGTAGGGAGACCCAGTACTTC
>TRBJ1-4|TRBV6-6|.|.
CASSYFGGDGEKLFF
TGTGCCAGCAGTTATTTCGGGGGCGACGGTGAAAAACTGTTTTTT
>TRBJ2-4|TRBV5-8|TRBD1|.
CASSYTTGAKAKNIQYF
TGTGCCAGCAGCTACACAACAGGGGCGAAGGCCAAAAACATTCAGTACTTC
>TRBJ1-2|TRBV7-9|.|.
CASSSGSSYTF
TGTGCCAGCAGCTCCGGGAGTTCCTACACCTTC
>TRBJ1-3|TRBV6-5|.|.
CASRKGYSGNTIYF
TGTGCCAGCAGGAAAGGGTACTCTGGAAACACCATATATTTT
>TRBJ1-3|TRBV29-1|.|.
CSVAGLHSGNTIYF
TGCAGCGTCGCGGGACTGCACTCTGGAAACACCATATATTTT
>TRBJ1-3|TRBV5-4|TRBD1|.
CASSLASQGTSGNTIYF
TGCGCCAGCAGCTTGGCCTCACAGGGGACCTCTGGAAACACCATATATTTT
>TRBJ2-3|TRBV4-3|.|.
CASSQGGGDTQYF
TGCGCCAGCAGCCAAGGGGGTGGAGATACGCAGTATTTT
>TRBJ1-5|TRBV4-1|.|.
CASSQVMGAGNQPQHF
TGCGCCAGCAGCCAAGTAATGGGGGCAGGCAATCAGCCCCAGCATTTT
>TRBJ1-2|TRBV9|TRBD1|.
CASSANRGAYGYTF
TGTGCCAGCAGCGCGAACAGGGGAGCCTATGGCTACACCTTC
>TRBJ1-4|TRBV19|TRBD1|.
CASSNRGGVEKLFF
TGTGCCAGTAGTAACAGGGGAGGGGTGGAAAAACTGTTTTTT
>TRBJ1-5|TRBV27|.|.
CASSIGPLNQPQHF
TGTGCCAGCAGCATAGGACCCCTCAATCAGCCCCAGCATTTT
>TRBJ1-2|TRBV18|.|.
CASSPREGTGYGYTF
TGTGCCAGCTCACCACGTGAGGGGACGGGCTATGGCTACACCTTC
>TRBJ1-6|TRBV19|.|.
CASSPQHPGSMNSPLHF
TGTGCCAGTAGTCCCCAGCACCCGGGATCTATGAATTCACCCCTCCACTTT
>TRBJ1-3|TRBV7-9|.|.
CASGFSGGSGNTIYF
TGTGCCAGCGGCTTTTCCGGGGGCTCTGGAAACACCATATATTTT
>TRBJ1-2|TRBV9|.|.
CASSAGVAYGYTF
TGTGCCAGCAGCGCAGGGGTGGCCTATGGCTACACCTTC
>TRBJ1-3|TRBV25-1|.|.
CASTPSGGQFAGNTIYF
TGTGCCAGCACTCCGAGCGGGGGGCAATTCGCTGGAAACACCATATATTTT
>TRBJ2-4|TRBV6-5|.|.
CASSYSAKNIQYF
TGTGCCAGCAGTTATTCAGCCAAAAACATTCAGTACTTC
>TRBJ2-1|TRBV5-1|.|.
CASSLDPSYNEQFF
TGCGCCAGCAGCTTGGACCCCTCCTACAATGAGCAGTTCTTC
>TRBJ1-5|TRBV4-1|TRBD1|.
CASSQEHTGGLGGSASNQPQHF
TGCGCCAGCAGCCAAGAGCATACAGGGGGCCTTGGTGGGTCAGCTAGCAATCAGCCCCAGCATTTT
>TRBJ2-7|TRBV7-2|TRBD1|once
CASSLGPGQGFEQYF
TGTGCCAGCAGCTTAGGGCCGGGACAGGGGTTCGAGCAGTACTTC
>TRBJ2-1|TRBV20-1|.|.
CSARDGNEQFF
TGCAGTGCTAGAGACGGCAATGAGCAGTTCTTC
>TRBJ2-7|TRBV10-1|.|.
CASRQYEQYF
TGCGCCAGCCGCCAATACGAGCAGTACTTC